This TCR beta chain was found in a study of beta chain features in type 1 diabetes. Findings and caveats of the study: Healthy donors had naive, central memory and Treg TCRB repertoires that appeared less similar than those seen among patients. In all four CD4+ subsets, TCRB CDR3 length was significantly, moderately reduced in type 1 diabetes.

Germline V lookup: CDR1 MNHEY, CDR2 SVGAGI. The CDR3 loop spans 13 amino acids. Germline trimming cut 6 bases from V and 7 bases from J; bases unmatched to any gene: 5. As every portion of the isolated RNA was reverse transcribed, the sequencing read expressed TCRB transcripts. The protocol was immunoSEQ multiplex PCR, while the TCRdb copy is restricted to in-frame clones and leaves out a portion. The sample consists of 120,000 to 150,000 clones, about 13% of them appearing once. Details on this clone: Antigen specificity is unknown.

One heparinised draw of blood, averaging around 120 mL, came from each donor. By way of CD45RO/CCR7/CD25/CD127/CD95/CD27, the CD4+ regulatory, stem cell-like memory, central memory and naive cells were sorted. Purities in excess of 95% were seen in all sorted populations. The source of this sequence is a young man with type 1 diabetes. The specimen was central memory CD4+ T cells from blood. The chain carries TRBV6-5 and TRBJ1-1, with TRBD1 matching over 10 bases. CDR3 in DNA: TGTGCCAGCAGACAGCGGACAGGGGGTGAAGCTTTCTTT. This encodes CASRQRTGGEAFF.